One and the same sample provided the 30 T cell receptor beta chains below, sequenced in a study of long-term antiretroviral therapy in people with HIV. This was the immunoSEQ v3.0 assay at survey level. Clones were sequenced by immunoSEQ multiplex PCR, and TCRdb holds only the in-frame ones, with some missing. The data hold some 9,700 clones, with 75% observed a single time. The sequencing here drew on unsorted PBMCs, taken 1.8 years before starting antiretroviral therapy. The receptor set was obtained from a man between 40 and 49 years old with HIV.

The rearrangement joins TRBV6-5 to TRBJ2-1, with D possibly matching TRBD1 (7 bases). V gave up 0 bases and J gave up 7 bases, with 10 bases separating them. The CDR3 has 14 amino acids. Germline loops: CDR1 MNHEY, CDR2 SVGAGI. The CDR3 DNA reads TGTGCCAGCAGTTACTCGGAGGGGGCGAATGAGCAGTTCTTC. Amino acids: CASSYSEGANEQFF.

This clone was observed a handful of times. The CDR3 DNA sequence: TGCGCCAGCAGCTTTTCTTCCGGGACAGGGAACTACGAGCAGTACTTC. This sequence encodes CASSFSSGTGNYEQYF. The chain recombines TRBV5-1 with TRBJ2-7; 9 nucleotides align to TRBD1. The length of the CDR3 is 16 residues. The germline CDR1 and CDR2 sequences are SGHRS and YFSETQ. Trimming took 2 bases from V and 3 from J; bases not matched to a gene: 9.

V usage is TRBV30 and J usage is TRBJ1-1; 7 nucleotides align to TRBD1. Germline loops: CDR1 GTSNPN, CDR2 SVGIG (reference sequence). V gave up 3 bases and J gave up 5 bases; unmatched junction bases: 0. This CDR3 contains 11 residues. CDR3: CAWRDRTEAFF. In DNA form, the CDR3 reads TGTGCCTGGAGGGACAGGACTGAAGCTTTCTTT.

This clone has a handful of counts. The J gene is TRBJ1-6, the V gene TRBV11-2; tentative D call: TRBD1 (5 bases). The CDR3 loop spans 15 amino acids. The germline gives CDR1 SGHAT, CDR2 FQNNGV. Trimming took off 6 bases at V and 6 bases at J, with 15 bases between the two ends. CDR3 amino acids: CASSYRDGRNSPLHF. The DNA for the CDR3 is TGTGCCAGCAGTTACCGGGACGGACGTAATTCACCCCTCCACTTT.

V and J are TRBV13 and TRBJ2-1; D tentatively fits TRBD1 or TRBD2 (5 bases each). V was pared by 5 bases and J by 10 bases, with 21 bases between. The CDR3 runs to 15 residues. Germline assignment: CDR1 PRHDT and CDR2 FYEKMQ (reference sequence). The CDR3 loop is CASSTGPEREKEQFF. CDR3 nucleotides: TGTGCCAGCAGCACAGGACCCGAGAGGGAAAAAGAGCAGTTCTTC.

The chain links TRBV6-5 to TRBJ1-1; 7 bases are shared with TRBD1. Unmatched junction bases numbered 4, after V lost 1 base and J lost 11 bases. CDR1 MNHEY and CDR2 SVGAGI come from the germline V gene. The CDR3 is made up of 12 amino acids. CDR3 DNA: TGTGCCAGCAGTTACTTGCAGGGGGTCGCTTTCTTT. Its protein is CASSYLQGVAFF.

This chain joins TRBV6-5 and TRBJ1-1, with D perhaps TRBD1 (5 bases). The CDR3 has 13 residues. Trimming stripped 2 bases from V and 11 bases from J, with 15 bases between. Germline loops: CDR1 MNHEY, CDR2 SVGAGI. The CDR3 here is CASSYPGQSGAFF. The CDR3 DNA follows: TGTGCCAGCAGTTACCCGGGGCAGAGTGGGGCTTTCTTT.

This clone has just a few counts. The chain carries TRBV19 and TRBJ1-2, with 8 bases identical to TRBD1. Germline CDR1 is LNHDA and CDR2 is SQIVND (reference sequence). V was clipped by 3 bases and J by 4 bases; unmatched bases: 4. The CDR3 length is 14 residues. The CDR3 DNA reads TGTGCCAGTAGTATTAGTCAGGGGGCCTATGGCTACACCTTC. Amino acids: CASSISQGAYGYTF. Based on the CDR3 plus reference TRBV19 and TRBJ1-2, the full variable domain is DGGITQSPKYLFRKEGQNVTLSCEQNLNHDAMYWYRQDPGQGLRLIYYSQIVNDFQKGDIAEGYSVSREKKESFPLTVTSAQKNPTAFYLCASSISQGAYGYTFGSGTRLTVV.

CDR3 DNA: TGTGCCAGCAGCCCGACAGGGATCGGCTACACCTTC. Translating gives CASSPTGIGYTF. The rearrangement joins TRBV7-2 to TRBJ1-2; the match to TRBD1 covers 7 bases. Germline CDR1 is SGHTA and CDR2 is FQGNSA. The CDR3 extends over 12 amino acids. The J segment lost 8 bases and the V segment lost 5 bases, leaving 5 bases of the junction unmatched. Looking up the rest from reference TRBV7-2 and TRBJ1-2 gives the full variable domain: GAGVSQSPSNKVTEKGKDVELRCDPISGHTALYWYRQSLGQGLEFLIYFQGNSAPDKSGLPSDRFSAERTGGSVSTLTIQRTQQEDSAVYLCASSPTGIGYTFGSGTRLTVV.

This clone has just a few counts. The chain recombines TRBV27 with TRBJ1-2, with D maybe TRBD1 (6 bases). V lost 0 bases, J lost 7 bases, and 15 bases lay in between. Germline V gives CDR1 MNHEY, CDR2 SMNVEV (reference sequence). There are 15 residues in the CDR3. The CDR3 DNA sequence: TGTGCCAGCAGTTTATCGTCAACAGGGTCGCGTGGCTACACCTTC. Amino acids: CASSLSSTGSRGYTF.

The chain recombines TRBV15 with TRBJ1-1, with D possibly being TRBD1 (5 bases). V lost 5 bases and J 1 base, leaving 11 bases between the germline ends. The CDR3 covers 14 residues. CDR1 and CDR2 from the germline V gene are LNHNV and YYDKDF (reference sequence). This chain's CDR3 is CATSFDGGNTEAFF. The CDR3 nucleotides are TGTGCCACCAGCTTCGACGGGGGGAACACTGAAGCTTTCTTT.

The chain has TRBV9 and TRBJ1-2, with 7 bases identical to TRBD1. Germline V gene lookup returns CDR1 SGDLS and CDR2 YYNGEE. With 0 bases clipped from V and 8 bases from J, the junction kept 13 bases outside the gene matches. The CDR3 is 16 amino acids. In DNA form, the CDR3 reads TGTGCCAGCAGCGTAGATGAACAGGGGAACACGCGGGGCTACACCTTC. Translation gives CASSVDEQGNTRGYTF.

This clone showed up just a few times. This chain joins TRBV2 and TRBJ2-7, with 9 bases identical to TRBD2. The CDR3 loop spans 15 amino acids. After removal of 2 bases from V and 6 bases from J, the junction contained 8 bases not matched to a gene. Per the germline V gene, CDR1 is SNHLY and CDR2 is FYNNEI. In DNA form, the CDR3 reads TGTGCCAGCAGTGAACACGGCGGGGGGGCCCCCGAGCAGTACTTC. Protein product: CASSEHGGGAPEQYF.

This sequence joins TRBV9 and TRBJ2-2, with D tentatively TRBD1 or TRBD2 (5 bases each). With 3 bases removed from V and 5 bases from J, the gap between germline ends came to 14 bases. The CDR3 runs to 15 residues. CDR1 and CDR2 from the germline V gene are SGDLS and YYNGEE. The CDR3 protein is CASSAWDHTTGELFF. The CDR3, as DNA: TGTGCCAGCAGCGCCTGGGACCACACAACCGGGGAGCTGTTTTTT.

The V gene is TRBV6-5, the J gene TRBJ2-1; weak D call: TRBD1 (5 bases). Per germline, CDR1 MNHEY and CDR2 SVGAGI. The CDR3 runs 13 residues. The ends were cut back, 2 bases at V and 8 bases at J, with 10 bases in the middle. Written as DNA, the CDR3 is TGTGCCAGCAGTTACGTCCTAGGGGATGAGCAGTTCTTC. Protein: CASSYVLGDEQFF.

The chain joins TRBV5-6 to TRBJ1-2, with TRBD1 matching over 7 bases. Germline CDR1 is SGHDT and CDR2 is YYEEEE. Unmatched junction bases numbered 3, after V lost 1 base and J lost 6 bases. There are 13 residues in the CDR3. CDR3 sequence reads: CASSLRQGDGYTF. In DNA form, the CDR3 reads TGTGCCAGCAGCTTGAGGCAGGGGGATGGCTACACCTTC.

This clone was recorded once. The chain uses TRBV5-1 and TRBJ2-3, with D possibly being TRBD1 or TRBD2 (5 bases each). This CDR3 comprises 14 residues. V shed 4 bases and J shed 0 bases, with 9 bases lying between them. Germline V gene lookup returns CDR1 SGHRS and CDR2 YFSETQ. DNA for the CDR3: TGCGCCAGCAGCCGGGACCCAAGCACAGATACGCAGTATTTT. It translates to CASSRDPSTDTQYF.

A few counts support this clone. CDR3 nucleotides: TGTGCCAGCAGTCCGGGACAGCCCTACGAGCAGTACTTC. Its protein is CASSPGQPYEQYF. The genes are TRBV27 and TRBJ2-7; 7 nucleotides line up with TRBD1. Germline-derived CDR1 and CDR2 are MNHEY and SMNVEV (reference sequence). V was pared by 5 bases and J by 2 bases, with 3 bases of the junction left unmatched. CDR3 length: 13 amino acids.

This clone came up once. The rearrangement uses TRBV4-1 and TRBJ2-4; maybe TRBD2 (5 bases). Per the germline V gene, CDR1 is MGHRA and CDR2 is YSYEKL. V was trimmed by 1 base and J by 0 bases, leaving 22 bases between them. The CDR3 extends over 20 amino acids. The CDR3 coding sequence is TGCGCCAGCAGCCAAGTCGGCTCCGGGGTCAGACATTTAGCCAAAAACATTCAGTACTTC. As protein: CASSQVGSGVRHLAKNIQYF.

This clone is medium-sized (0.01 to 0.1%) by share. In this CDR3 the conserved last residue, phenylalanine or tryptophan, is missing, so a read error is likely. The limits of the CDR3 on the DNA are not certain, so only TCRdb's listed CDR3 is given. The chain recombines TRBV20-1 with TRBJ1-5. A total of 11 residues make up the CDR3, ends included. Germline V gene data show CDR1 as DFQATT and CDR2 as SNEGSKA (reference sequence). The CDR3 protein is CSARDKGPGRY.

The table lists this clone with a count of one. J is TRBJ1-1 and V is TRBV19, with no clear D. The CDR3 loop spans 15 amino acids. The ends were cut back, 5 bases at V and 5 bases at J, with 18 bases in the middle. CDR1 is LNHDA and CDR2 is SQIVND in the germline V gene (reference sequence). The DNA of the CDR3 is TGTGCCAGTAGTCCGTTGGCCAGCCGAGGTACTGAAGCTTTCTTT. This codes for CASSPLASRGTEAFF.

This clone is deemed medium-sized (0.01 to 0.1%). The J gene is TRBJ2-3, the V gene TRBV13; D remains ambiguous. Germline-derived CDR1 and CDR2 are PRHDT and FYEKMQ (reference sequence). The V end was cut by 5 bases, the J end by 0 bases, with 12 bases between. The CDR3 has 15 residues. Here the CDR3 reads CASSREHSSTDTQYF. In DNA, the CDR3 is TGTGCCAGCAGCCGTGAACACAGTAGCACAGATACGCAGTATTTT.

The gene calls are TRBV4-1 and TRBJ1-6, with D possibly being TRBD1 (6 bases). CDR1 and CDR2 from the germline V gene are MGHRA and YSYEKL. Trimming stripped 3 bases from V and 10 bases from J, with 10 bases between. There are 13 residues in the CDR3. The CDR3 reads CASSQTGGSPLHF. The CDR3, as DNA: TGCGCCAGCAGCCAGACAGGAGGATCACCCCTCCACTTT.

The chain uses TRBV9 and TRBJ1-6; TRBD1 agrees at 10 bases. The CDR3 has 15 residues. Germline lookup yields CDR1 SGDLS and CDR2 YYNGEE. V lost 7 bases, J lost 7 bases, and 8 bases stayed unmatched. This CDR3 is CASGIRGQGNSPLHF. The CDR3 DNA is TGTGCCAGCGGTATTCGGGGACAGGGGAATTCACCCCTCCACTTT.

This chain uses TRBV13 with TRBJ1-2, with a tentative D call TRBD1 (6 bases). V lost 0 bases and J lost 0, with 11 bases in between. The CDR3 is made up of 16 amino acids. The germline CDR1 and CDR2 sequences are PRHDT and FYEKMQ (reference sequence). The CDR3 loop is CASSLGDRPTNYGYTF. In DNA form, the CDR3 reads TGTGCCAGCAGCTTAGGCGACAGGCCTACTAACTATGGCTACACCTTC.

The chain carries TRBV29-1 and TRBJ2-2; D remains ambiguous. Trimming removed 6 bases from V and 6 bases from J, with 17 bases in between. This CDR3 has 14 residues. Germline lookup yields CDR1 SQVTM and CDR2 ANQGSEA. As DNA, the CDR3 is TGCAGCGTCGAACGGTCTCTAAGGGCCGGGGAGCTGTTTTTT. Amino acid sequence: CSVERSLRAGELFF.

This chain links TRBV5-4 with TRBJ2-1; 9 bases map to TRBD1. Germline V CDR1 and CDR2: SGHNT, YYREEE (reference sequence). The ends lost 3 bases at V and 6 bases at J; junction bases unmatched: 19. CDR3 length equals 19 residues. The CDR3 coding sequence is TGTGCCAGCAGCTCCGCCCTTCTCACAGGGGGCGATGTGGGCAATGAGCAGTTCTTC. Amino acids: CASSSALLTGGDVGNEQFF.

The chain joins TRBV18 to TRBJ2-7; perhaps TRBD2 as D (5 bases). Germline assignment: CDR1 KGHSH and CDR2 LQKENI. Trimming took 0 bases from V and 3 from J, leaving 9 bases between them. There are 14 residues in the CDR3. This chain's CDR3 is CASSPPSERYEQYF. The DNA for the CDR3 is TGTGCCAGCTCACCACCTAGCGAGCGCTACGAGCAGTACTTC. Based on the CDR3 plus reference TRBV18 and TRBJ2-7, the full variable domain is NAGVMQNPRHLVRRRGQEARLRCSPMKGHSHVYWYRQLPEEGLKFMVYLQKENIIDESGMPKERFSAEFPKEGPSILRIQQVVRGDSAAYFCASSPPSERYEQYFGPGTRLTVT.

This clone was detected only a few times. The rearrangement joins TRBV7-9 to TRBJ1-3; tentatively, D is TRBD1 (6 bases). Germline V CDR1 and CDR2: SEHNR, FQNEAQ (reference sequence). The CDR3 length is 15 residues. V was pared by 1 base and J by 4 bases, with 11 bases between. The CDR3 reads CASSLGGASGNTIYF. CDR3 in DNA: TGTGCCAGCAGCTTAGGGGGGGCATCGGGAAACACCATATATTTT.

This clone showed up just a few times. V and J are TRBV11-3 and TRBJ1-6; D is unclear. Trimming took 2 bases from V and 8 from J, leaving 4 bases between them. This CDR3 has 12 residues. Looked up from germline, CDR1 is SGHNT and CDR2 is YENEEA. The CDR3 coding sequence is TGTGCCAGCAGCTTAAAGGATTCACCCCTCCACTTT. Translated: CASSLKDSPLHF.